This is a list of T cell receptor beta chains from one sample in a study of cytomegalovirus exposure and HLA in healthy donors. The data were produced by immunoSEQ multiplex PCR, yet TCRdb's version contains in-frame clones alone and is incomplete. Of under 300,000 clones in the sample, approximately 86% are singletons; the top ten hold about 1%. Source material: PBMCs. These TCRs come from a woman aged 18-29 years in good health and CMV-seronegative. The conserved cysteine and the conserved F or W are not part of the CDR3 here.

CDR3 protein: ASSPFAGVMASNQPQH
J gene: TRBJ1-5
V gene: TRBV7-8

CDR3 protein: ASSPRTGGFETQY
J gene: TRBJ2-5
V gene: TRBV5-1

CDR3 protein: ASSQHSTGADGYT
J gene: TRBJ1-2
V gene: TRBV6-5

CDR3 protein: ASSLEGQRSYNYGYT
J gene: TRBJ1-2
V gene: TRBV5-6

CDR3 protein: ASSPLTSGQETQY
J gene: TRBJ2-5
V gene: TRBV7-7

CDR3 protein: ASSETGEADTQY
J gene: TRBJ2-3
V gene: TRBV6-5

CDR3 protein: ASSEEYGYT
J gene: TRBJ1-2
V gene: TRBV2

CDR3 protein: ASSATVSYEQY
J gene: TRBJ2-7
V gene: TRBV6-1

CDR3 protein: ASSSDTGTGTEKLF
J gene: TRBJ1-4
V gene: TRBV5-1

CDR3 protein: ASSGTDRTREQY
J gene: TRBJ2-7
V gene: TRBV9

CDR3 protein: ASSGTPTKLEAF
J gene: TRBJ1-1
V gene: TRBV5-1

CDR3 protein: ASSFGQVNAEAF
J gene: TRBJ1-1
V gene: TRBV9

CDR3 protein: ASSVGQGPYGYT
J gene: TRBJ1-2
V gene: TRBV28

CDR3 protein: ASSQRDRMNTEAF
J gene: TRBJ1-1
V gene: TRBV4-1

CDR3 protein: ASSLGEVYGYT
J gene: TRBJ1-2
V gene: TRBV5-1

CDR3 protein: ASTRLAGNDNEQF
J gene: TRBJ2-1
V gene: TRBV6-1

CDR3 protein: ASSQRESHPYEQY
J gene: TRBJ2-7
V gene: TRBV23-1

CDR3 protein: ASSRTGFNQPQH
J gene: TRBJ1-5
V gene: TRBV2

CDR3 protein: AWSPKGREPGLRGEKLF
J gene: TRBJ1-4
V gene: TRBV30

CDR3 protein: ASSERTGSEQY
J gene: TRBJ2-7
V gene: TRBV10-1

CDR3 protein: ASSLGQAEDTQY
J gene: TRBJ2-3
V gene: TRBV5-1

CDR3 protein: ASSQEESYEKLF
J gene: TRBJ1-4
V gene: TRBV4-1

CDR3 protein: VTAKTANTGELF
J gene: TRBJ2-2
V gene: TRBV2

CDR3 protein: ASSPRGDRVNGYT
J gene: TRBJ1-2
V gene: TRBV6-6

CDR3 protein: AISEPKGQGSYGYT
J gene: TRBJ1-2
V gene: TRBV10-3

CDR3 protein: ASSTGSFYGYT
J gene: TRBJ1-2
V gene: TRBV2

CDR3 protein: ASGRTGDNQPQH
J gene: TRBJ1-5
V gene: TRBV6-5

CDR3 protein: ASSPEGRTRPQH
J gene: TRBJ1-5
V gene: TRBV5-8

CDR3 protein: ASSPPGINPSHYEQY
J gene: TRBJ2-7
V gene: TRBV11-1

CDR3 protein: ASSWAGKETQY
J gene: TRBJ2-5
V gene: TRBV27

CDR3 protein: ASSYRDRVFGAEAF
J gene: TRBJ1-1
V gene: TRBV6-5

CDR3 protein: ASSLLLLANYGYT
J gene: TRBJ1-2
V gene: TRBV28

CDR3 protein: ASSSGGSTDTQY
J gene: TRBJ2-3
V gene: TRBV7-2

CDR3 protein: ASSLAGRRYEQY
J gene: TRBJ2-7
V gene: TRBV5-4

CDR3 protein: ASSPQDSQETQY
J gene: TRBJ2-5
V gene: TRBV5-1

CDR3 protein: ATSRDRAGELF
J gene: TRBJ2-2
V gene: TRBV7-3

CDR3 protein: ASTRTSGSNEQY
J gene: TRBJ2-7
V gene: TRBV5-1

CDR3 protein: ASSLGQGRETQY
J gene: TRBJ2-5
V gene: TRBV5-1

CDR3 protein: ASSLEQGSNQPQH
J gene: TRBJ1-5
V gene: TRBV6-5

CDR3 protein: ASSEGSYGYT
J gene: TRBJ1-2
V gene: TRBV25-1

CDR3 protein: ASSSPISGDYEQY
J gene: TRBJ2-7
V gene: TRBV11-2

CDR3 protein: ASSPSYEQY
J gene: TRBJ2-7
V gene: TRBV7-9

CDR3 protein: ASSPLGQGDGYT
J gene: TRBJ1-2
V gene: TRBV18

CDR3 protein: ASSQESRASGHSYNEQF
J gene: TRBJ2-1
V gene: TRBV4-2

CDR3 protein: ASSWGTEGQPQH
J gene: TRBJ1-5
V gene: TRBV5-1

CDR3 protein: ASSSHGDRNEQF
J gene: TRBJ2-1
V gene: TRBV27

CDR3 protein: ASSQLQGSISYEQY
J gene: TRBJ2-7
V gene: TRBV14

CDR3 protein: AWSRVWGGDYGYT
J gene: TRBJ1-2
V gene: TRBV30

CDR3 protein: ASSQDKGGEGGYEQY
J gene: TRBJ2-7
V gene: TRBV4-1

CDR3 protein: ASSPTGAGANVLT
J gene: TRBJ2-6
V gene: TRBV7-9

CDR3 protein: AISGNRDTEAF
J gene: TRBJ1-1
V gene: TRBV10-3

CDR3 protein: ASGAGVKNYGYT
J gene: TRBJ1-2
V gene: TRBV12-5

CDR3 protein: ASSVTNWEQF
J gene: TRBJ2-1
V gene: TRBV25-1

CDR3 protein: ASSRQGQANQPQH
J gene: TRBJ1-5
V gene: TRBV2

CDR3 protein: ASRSILGLAGGRQETQY
J gene: TRBJ2-5
V gene: TRBV2

CDR3 protein: ASSFRSGGEQF
J gene: TRBJ2-1
V gene: TRBV5-4

CDR3 protein: AWSTGTGVRNTIY
J gene: TRBJ1-3
V gene: TRBV30

CDR3 protein: ATHRGEDGYT
J gene: TRBJ1-2
V gene: TRBV10-3

CDR3 protein: ASSLTGIAVGYT
J gene: TRBJ1-2
V gene: TRBV5-1

CDR3 protein: AWRDLDMNTEAF
J gene: TRBJ1-1
V gene: TRBV30